The 22 T cell receptor beta chains in this list originate from one sample, sequenced in a study of identical twins. TCRdb redid the calling of the 5' RACE reads with MiXCR, one entry per CDR3 protein. The repertoire holds 1.5 million to 2 million distinct CDR3 sequences, with around 29% as singletons. The sample was cord blood. The receptors come from a newborn girl in good health.

This clonotype was observed a few times. Here the CDR3 reads CASSLAHRQGFSNEQFF. In DNA, the CDR3 is TGCGCCAGCAGCTTGGCCCACCGGCAGGGGTTTTCCAATGAGCAGTTCTTC. This chain uses TRBV5-1 with TRBJ2-1, with a possible D match to TRBD1 (6 bases). Deletions cut 0 bases from V and 6 bases from J, with 19 bases between. Germline-derived CDR1 and CDR2 are SGHRS and YFSETQ. This CDR3 has 17 amino acids.

The genes are TRBV23-1 and TRBJ2-7; D is perhaps TRBD1 (6 bases). TRBV23-1 is recorded as an ORF, its role being uncertain. This CDR3 contains 16 residues. The ends were cut back, 0 bases at V and 3 bases at J, with 15 bases in the middle. The CDR3 DNA follows: TGCGCCAGCAGTCAATCGGACAAACAGGGAATCTACGAGCAGTACTTC. Residues: CASSQSDKQGIYEQYF.

CDR3: CATSDGDRVGYGYTF. The DNA of the CDR3 is TGTGCCACCAGTGATGGGGACAGGGTAGGCTATGGCTACACCTTC. The chain carries TRBV24-1 and TRBJ1-2, with 9 bases that match TRBD1. The junction had 5 bases not matched to a gene; V was cut back by 3 bases and J by 4 bases. Germline V gives CDR1 KGHDR, CDR2 SFDVKD. This CDR3 has 15 residues.

This clonotype was counted only a few times. The rearrangement links TRBV20-1 to TRBJ1-2; 10 bases are a match to TRBD1. V shed 1 base and J 2 bases; nucleotides not matched to a gene: 16. The CDR3 covers 19 residues. Germline CDR1 DFQATT, CDR2 SNEGSKA (reference sequence). The CDR3 DNA reads as TGCAGTGCTAGAGCAGTTAGGGACAGGGGACTCTTCCCCAACTATGGCTACACCTTC. Translating it yields CSARAVRDRGLFPNYGYTF.

This clonotype was recorded a few times. The rearrangement links TRBV10-3 to TRBJ2-7; 9 nucleotides align to TRBD1. V lost 4 bases to trimming and J lost 3 bases; unmatched junction nucleotides: 4. The CDR3 is 14 residues long. From germline, CDR1 is ENHRY and CDR2 SYGVKD. The CDR3 sequence is CAISGQDRGYEQYF. The CDR3 nucleotides are TGTGCCATCAGTGGGCAGGACAGGGGCTACGAGCAGTACTTC.

This rearrangement joins TRBV3-1 to TRBJ2-5; D is tentatively TRBD1 or TRBD2 (6 bases each). This CDR3 has 15 residues. With 5 bases removed from V and 2 bases from J, the gap between germline ends came to 15 bases. Germline V gives CDR1 LGHDT, CDR2 YNNKEL (reference sequence). The CDR3, as DNA: TGTGCCAGCAGCGAACTAGGGGGACTTCAAGAGACCCAGTACTTC. It encodes CASSELGGLQETQYF.

For this clonotype: An end of the junction differs from the germline gene, which may be a read error. J is TRBJ2-7 and V is TRBV20-1; 9 bases are shared with TRBD2. Germline loops: CDR1 DFQATT, CDR2 SNEGSKA (reference sequence). CDR3 length: 14 amino acids. The CDR3 DNA sequence: TGCAGTGCAAGAGGGACTAGCCTAGACTACGAGCAGTACTTC. Translated, it gives CSARGTSLDYEQYF.

The chain recombines TRBV4-1 with TRBJ2-1; perhaps TRBD1 as D (5 bases). V dropped 0 bases and J dropped 4 bases, with 16 bases sitting between them. The V gene's germline CDR1 is MGHRA and CDR2 YSYEKL. The CDR3 covers 17 residues. CDR3 DNA: TGCGCCAGCAGCCAAGATCGGATTGGGGCCGGATACAATGAGCAGTTCTTC. This translates into CASSQDRIGAGYNEQFF.

The chain carries TRBV6-1 and TRBJ1-1; D gene ambiguous. Germline CDR1 and CDR2: MNHNS and SASEGT. This CDR3 spans 11 amino acids. Trimming removed 3 bases from V and 11 bases from J, with 10 bases in between. CDR3 loop: CASSERVYAFF. The CDR3, as DNA: TGTGCCAGCAGTGAGCGGGTGTATGCTTTCTTT.

The CDR3 loop is CSAPPVAGDNEQFF. CDR3 DNA sequence: TGCAGTGCCCCCCCCGTCGCGGGAGATAATGAGCAGTTCTTC. The chain links TRBV20-1 to TRBJ2-1, with 7 nucleotides matching TRBD2. The CDR3 length is 14 residues. V trimming: 6 bases; J trimming: 7 bases; junction bases outside the gene matches: 12. Germline-derived CDR1 and CDR2 are DFQATT and SNEGSKA (reference sequence).

V usage is TRBV6-6 and J usage is TRBJ2-7; maybe TRBD2 (6 bases). Trimming removed 0 bases at V and 5 bases at J, with 17 bases between. The CDR3 has 16 amino acids. CDR1 and CDR2 from the germline V gene are MNHNY and SVGAGI (reference sequence). The CDR3 loop reads CASSYSAVQGLDEQYF. The DNA for the CDR3 is TGTGCCAGCAGTTACTCAGCAGTCCAGGGACTGGACGAGCAGTACTTC.

This chain links TRBV27 with TRBJ1-5, with a tentative D call TRBD1 (6 bases). Trimming shortened V by 3 bases and J by 2 bases, and 11 bases separated the two germline ends. The CDR3 is 15 residues long. Germline V gene sequence: CDR1 MNHEY, CDR2 SMNVEV (reference sequence). CDR3 nucleotide sequence: TGTGCCAGCAGTTTTGTCCCAGGGGGCAATCAGCCCCAGCATTTT. Protein product: CASSFVPGGNQPQHF.

In this sample, this clonotype turned up a few times. The chain has TRBV2 and TRBJ2-1; 11 bases fit TRBD2. The V segment lost 6 bases and the J segment 5 bases; nucleotides outside the gene matches: 6. Germline V gene lookup returns CDR1 SNHLY and CDR2 FYNNEI. There are 15 residues in the CDR3. CDR3 sequence: CASRTGTSGNNEQFF. Here the CDR3 DNA reads TGTGCCAGCAGGACCGGGACTAGCGGCAACAATGAGCAGTTCTTC.

At least ten counts were recorded for this clonotype. The V and J genes are TRBV4-1 and TRBJ2-3; TRBD1 matches at 8 bases. CDR3 length equals 16 residues. CDR1 MGHRA and CDR2 YSYEKL come from the germline V gene. The J segment lost 0 bases and the V segment lost 5 bases, leaving 7 bases of the junction unmatched. The CDR3 reads CASSSRTGSSTDTQYF. CDR3 nucleotides: TGCGCCAGCAGCTCTCGGACAGGGTCTAGCACAGATACGCAGTATTTT.

This clonotype was recorded a few times. The chain is built from TRBV7-2 and TRBJ2-3, with TRBD2 matching 7 bases. The CDR3 extends over 16 amino acids. Trimming took 8 bases from V and 0 from J; bases not matched to a gene: 11. CDR1 SGHTA and CDR2 FQGNSA come from the germline V gene. The CDR3 is CASGGNGRMSTDTQYF. The CDR3 nucleotides are TGTGCCAGCGGGGGAAACGGGAGGATGAGCACAGATACGCAGTATTTT.

V gene TRBV20-1 combines with J gene TRBJ2-1; D might be TRBD1 or TRBD2, each matching 6 bases. V dropped 3 bases and J dropped 4 bases, with 16 bases sitting between them. Germline-derived CDR1 and CDR2 are DFQATT and SNEGSKA (reference sequence). The CDR3 has 15 amino acids. Here the CDR3 reads CSARPLGGLYNEQFF. DNA of the CDR3: TGCAGTGCTAGGCCTCTCGGGGGCCTATACAATGAGCAGTTCTTC.

This clonotype was found a few times. The rearrangement links TRBV3-1 to TRBJ2-7; TRBD2 matches at 11 bases. The DNA end is more similar to TRBJ2-4, so the J call may be wrong. CDR1 and CDR2 from the germline V gene are LGHDT and YNNKEL (reference sequence). The CDR3 has 17 residues. CDR3 DNA sequence: TGTGCCAGCAGCCCACGTAGACTAGCGGGGGCCAAAAACATTCAGTACTTC. This translates into CASSPRRLAGAKNIQYF.

This clonotype was observed at least ten times. The rearrangement joins TRBV5-1 to TRBJ2-4, with TRBD2 matching 10 bases. The CDR3 has 15 amino acids. Looked up from germline, CDR1 is SGHRS and CDR2 is YFSETQ. V lost 4 bases, J lost 7 bases, and 8 bases stayed unmatched. CDR3 region: CASSPLGLASNIQYF. CDR3 in DNA: TGCGCCAGCAGCCCGCTGGGACTAGCGAGTAACATTCAGTACTTC.

With respect to this clonotype: This could be a read error, since a much larger clone is one nucleotide away. The chain joins TRBV11-2 to TRBJ2-1; TRBD2 is a possible D gene (6 bases). Trimming cost V 3 bases and J 0 bases, with 33 bases left between them. The germline CDR1 and CDR2 sequences are SGHAT and FQNNGV. There are 23 residues in the CDR3. CDR3 coding DNA: TGTGCCAGCAGCTTGGTTCGTAGCCGTCCCAGCCCTGAGGAGGGAGTCTCCTACAATGAGCAGTTCTTC. Its protein product is CASSLVRSRPSPEEGVSYNEQFF.

V and J are TRBV20-1 and TRBJ2-4; tentatively, D is TRBD1 (6 bases). This CDR3 is 12 amino acids long. In germline, CDR1 is DFQATT, CDR2 SNEGSKA (reference sequence). Deletions cut 3 bases from V and 15 bases from J, with 18 bases between. In DNA form, the CDR3 reads TGCAGTGCTAGGGGGGACATTCTTACCCCGTACTTC. Encoded protein: CSARGDILTPYF.

The gene calls are TRBV20-1 and TRBJ1-2, with D possibly being TRBD1 (6 bases). The CDR3 extends over 13 amino acids. Per germline, CDR1 DFQATT and CDR2 SNEGSKA (reference sequence). V lost 2 bases to trimming and J lost 8 bases, with 15 bases between them. The CDR3: CSARPDRLGGYTF. The CDR3 DNA sequence: TGCAGTGCTAGACCTGACAGGCTTGGGGGCTACACCTTC.

This clonotype was seen only a few times. CDR3 DNA sequence: TGTGCCAGCAGCTCTATTCGGTCTCTAGCCATTAGCTCCTACAATGAGCAGTTCTTC. Its protein product is CASSSIRSLAISSYNEQFF. This chain links TRBV3-1 with TRBJ2-1; possibly TRBD2 for D (5 bases). Trimming pared 5 bases from V and 0 bases from J, leaving 23 bases between. Looked up from germline, CDR1 is LGHDT and CDR2 is YNNKEL (reference sequence). The CDR3 runs 19 residues.